The 21 T cell receptor beta chains below come from one sample, sequenced in a study of identical twins (dated by TCRdb to the mid-2010s). Receptor libraries were prepared by 5' RACE. The sequencer was an Illumina HiSeq 2000. TCRdb reprocessed the public reads (quality trimming at Q25 with fastp, clone calling with MiXCR) and kept in-frame beta chains. Entries that share a CDR3 protein sequence are merged under the most common genes and DNA. Here the sample has about 530,000 distinct CDR3 sequences; approximately 20% occur a single time. The ten largest clonotypes hold about 0.48% of the sample. This sample also belongs to another study, concerning yellow fever vaccine responses in identical twins.

The sample taken for sequencing was CD4+ T cells sorted from blood. The receptors were gathered from a young woman in good health.

This chain uses TRBV5-1 with TRBJ1-6, with TRBD1 identical over 7 bases. The junction had 0 bases not matched to a gene; V was cut back by 3 bases and J by 3 bases. Germline values: CDR1 SGHRS, CDR2 YFSETQ. The length of the CDR3 is 14 residues. The CDR3, as DNA: TGCGCCAGCAGCTGGGACAGCTATAATTCACCCCTCCACTTT. Protein: CASSWDSYNSPLHF. Variable domain in full (rest from reference TRBV5-1 and TRBJ1-6): KAGVTQTPRYLIKTRGQQVTLSCSPISGHRSVSWYQQTPGQGLQFLFEYFSETQRNKGNFPGRFSGRQFSNSRSEMNVSTLELGDSALYLCASSWDSYNSPLHFGNGTRLTVT.

This clonotype was counted only a few times. The rearrangement joins TRBV7-6 to TRBJ2-5; D ambiguous. The V and J ends lost 5 bases and 5 bases respectively, with 12 bases between them. Germline V gene lookup returns CDR1 SGHVS and CDR2 FNYEAQ. This CDR3 has 13 amino acids. The CDR3, as DNA: TGTGCCAGCAGCATTAGCCTGCGGGAGACCCAGTACTTC. Its translation: CASSISLRETQYF. The variable domain in full, completed from reference TRBV7-6 and TRBJ2-5, reads GAGVSQSPRYKVTKRGQDVALRCDPISGHVSLYWYRQALGQGPEFLTYFNYEAQQDKSGLPNDRFSAERPEGSISTLTIQRTEQRDSAMYRCASSISLRETQYFGPGTRLLVL.

The chain has TRBV19 and TRBJ1-2; D is unresolved. Germline CDR1 reads LNHDA; CDR2 reads SQIVND (reference sequence). Trimming pared 4 bases from V and 6 bases from J, leaving 18 bases between. The CDR3 extends over 15 amino acids. The CDR3 region is CASSKPKGAGHGYTF. CDR3 bases: TGTGCCAGTAGTAAACCCAAGGGAGCAGGCCATGGCTACACCTTC.

The chain joins TRBV10-3 to TRBJ1-2; D is perhaps TRBD1 (6 bases). The germline V and J ends were trimmed by 5 bases and 6 bases, with 13 bases remaining between them. This CDR3 has 13 amino acids. The germline CDR1 and CDR2 sequences are ENHRY and SYGVKD. CDR3 amino acids: CAISTGTPDGYTF. The CDR3 bases are TGTGCCATCAGTACAGGGACGCCTGATGGCTACACCTTC.

The CDR3 loop is CASRGRQGASTTNTGELFF. CDR3 DNA: TGTGCCAGCAGAGGAAGACAGGGGGCGTCGACTACGAACACCGGGGAGCTGTTTTTT. V is TRBV11-2 and J is TRBJ2-2; 10 bases map to TRBD1. The CDR3 consists of 19 residues. J gave up 0 bases and V 6 bases, and 13 bases lay outside the gene matches. The germline gives CDR1 SGHAT, CDR2 FQNNGV. The full variable domain, rest sourced from reference TRBV11-2 and TRBJ2-2, is EAGVAQSPRYKIIEKRQSVAFWCNPISGHATLYWYQQILGQGPKLLIQFQNNGVVDDSQLPKDRFSAERLKGVDSTLKIQPAKLEDSAVYLCASRGRQGASTTNTGELFFGEGSRLTVL.

The chain employs TRBV5-1 and TRBJ1-1; 9 bases match TRBD1. Trimming at V came to 4 bases and at J to 0 bases, leaving 4 bases not matched to a gene. Germline CDR1 reads SGHRS; CDR2 reads YFSETQ. The CDR3 extends over 15 amino acids. DNA of the CDR3: TGCGCCAGCAGCCCCGGACAGGGGATGAACACTGAAGCTTTCTTT. Its translation is CASSPGQGMNTEAFF. Together with reference TRBV5-1 and TRBJ1-1, the CDR3 gives the full variable domain: KAGVTQTPRYLIKTRGQQVTLSCSPISGHRSVSWYQQTPGQGLQFLFEYFSETQRNKGNFPGRFSGRQFSNSRSEMNVSTLELGDSALYLCASSPGQGMNTEAFFGQGTRLTVV.

This clonotype was seen a handful of times. This sequence joins TRBV12-3 or TRBV12-4 and TRBJ2-7, with D unclear. V lost 1 base and J 4 bases, leaving 11 bases between the germline ends. The CDR3 loop spans 14 amino acids. The CDR3 DNA is TGTGCCAGCAGTTTAGGTACAGTCGGATACGAGCAGTACGTC. Its translation is CASSLGTVGYEQYV.

This clonotype was recorded at least ten times. The CDR3 DNA sequence: TGTGCCAGCAGCCAAGGTATCTCCTACGAGCAGTACTTC. Translating gives CASSQGISYEQYF. The genes are TRBV3-1 and TRBJ2-7, with no clear D. The CDR3 spans 13 residues. Germline CDR1 reads LGHDT; CDR2 reads YNNKEL (reference sequence). V was shortened by 1 base and J by 0 bases, with 4 bases between the two germline ends.

This clonotype has at least ten counts. CDR3 nucleotides: TGTGCCAGCAGTCACATTTTGATCCCGGCCGCCTACAATGAGCAGTTCTTC. Its protein is CASSHILIPAAYNEQFF. The gene calls are TRBV7-6 and TRBJ2-1; D is undetermined. Germline CDR1 and CDR2: SGHVS and FNYEAQ. V lost 6 bases and J lost 2, with 20 bases in between. The CDR3 length is 17 residues.

The chain has TRBV5-6 and TRBJ2-3; D is unclear. V was cut by 2 bases and J by 6 bases, with 10 bases left in between. CDR3 size: 13 residues. The germline CDR1 and CDR2 sequences are SGHDT and YYEEEE. CDR3 sequence: CASSFRPADTQYF. The CDR3, as DNA: TGTGCCAGCAGCTTCCGGCCTGCCGATACGCAGTATTTT.

The chain joins TRBV12-3 or TRBV12-4 to TRBJ2-7; 12 nucleotides line up with TRBD2. With V trimmed by 5 bases and J by 3 bases, 8 bases remained unmatched. This CDR3 comprises 16 residues. CDR3 sequence (DNA): TGTGCCAGCAGTACAAGACGGACTAGCGGGATCTACGAGCAGTACTTC. This encodes CASSTRRTSGIYEQYF.

This clonotype was detected only a few times. The chain links TRBV4-1 to TRBJ1-4; 9 bases align to TRBD1. The CDR3 runs to 15 residues. Germline V gene lookup returns CDR1 MGHRA and CDR2 YSYEKL. V lost 3 bases to trimming and J lost 5 bases; unmatched junction nucleotides: 4. The CDR3 DNA reads TGCGCCAGCAGCCAGTGGGGGACAGGGAATGAAAAACTGTTTTTT. This sequence encodes CASSQWGTGNEKLFF.

A few counts support this clonotype. The V and J genes are TRBV28 and TRBJ2-7; 8 bases agree with TRBD2. The germline V gene encodes CDR1 MDHEN and CDR2 SYDVKM. With 6 bases clipped from V and 6 bases from J, the junction kept 19 bases outside the gene matches. The CDR3 spans 17 residues. CDR3 sequence (DNA): TGTGCCAGCAGCGCCCGTGCCGGGACTAGGGGGGGCGGCGAGCAGTACTTC. It specifies CASSARAGTRGGGEQYF.

This chain joins TRBV28 and TRBJ2-3, with TRBD1 matching over 7 bases. The CDR3 is 13 amino acids. Germline V CDR1 and CDR2: MDHEN, SYDVKM. The trim removed 3 bases at V and 10 bases at J, leaving 7 bases unmatched. DNA of the CDR3: TGTGCCAGCAGTTTTTCGACAGGGCTGTCGCAGTATTTT. Translation gives CASSFSTGLSQYF.

This clonotype was observed a handful of times. The chain couples TRBV19 to TRBJ1-1; D remains unclear. The germline V gene has CDR1 LNHDA and CDR2 SQIVND (reference sequence). V dropped 7 bases and J dropped 8 bases, with 17 bases sitting between them. This CDR3 region has 13 residues. CDR3 in DNA: TGTGCCAGTATTATTTCGGGCGAAGGGGAAGCTTTCTTT. This gives the protein CASIISGEGEAFF.

This clonotype was seen a handful of times. The gene calls are TRBV2 and TRBJ2-3; 8 nucleotides agree with TRBD2. Looked up from germline, CDR1 is SNHLY and CDR2 is FYNNEI. Trimming cost V 2 bases and J 2 bases; bases outside gene matches: 3. The CDR3 spans 15 residues. The CDR3, as DNA: TGTGCCAGCAGTGAAAGCGGGAGCCTCACAGATACGCAGTATTTT. It encodes CASSESGSLTDTQYF.

The gene calls are TRBV12-3 or TRBV12-4 and TRBJ1-6; perhaps TRBD1 as D (6 bases). Trimming cost V 5 bases and J 9 bases, with 17 bases left between them. There are 15 residues in the CDR3. In nucleotides, the CDR3 is TGTGCCAGCAGTCCAACCACAGGGATAGGTTCACCCCTCCACTTT. Translating gives CASSPTTGIGSPLHF.

V gene TRBV6-1 combines with J gene TRBJ2-1; TRBD2 agrees at 8 bases. The CDR3 totals 15 residues. Germline V gives CDR1 MNHNS, CDR2 SASEGT. The V gene end was trimmed by 5 bases and the J gene end by 4 bases; junction bases not matched to a gene: 7. The CDR3 here is CASSRSGGPYNEQFF. CDR3 in DNA: TGTGCCAGCAGTAGAAGCGGGGGCCCTTACAATGAGCAGTTCTTC.

The chain links TRBV7-9 to TRBJ1-1; TRBD1 might be the D (5 bases). The CDR3 length is 15 residues. V was pared by 5 bases and J by 5 bases, with 18 bases between. The germline V gene encodes CDR1 SEHNR and CDR2 FQNEAQ (reference sequence). The CDR3 loop reads CASSKIGAWGTEAFF. The CDR3 DNA reads TGTGCCAGCAGCAAGATCGGGGCTTGGGGGACTGAAGCTTTCTTT.

This clonotype was recorded a few times. This chain links TRBV3-1 with TRBJ2-1, with D perhaps TRBD2 (5 bases). In germline, CDR1 is LGHDT, CDR2 YNNKEL (reference sequence). V lost 1 base and J 5 bases, leaving 12 bases between the germline ends. The CDR3 totals 15 residues. DNA for the CDR3: TGTGCCAGCAGCCAAGGACCCAGCGGACACAATGAGCAGTTCTTC. It yields the protein CASSQGPSGHNEQFF.

The chain links TRBV5-1 to TRBJ1-2; D possibly corresponds to TRBD1 (6 bases). The CDR3 has 13 amino acids. The V gene's germline CDR1 is SGHRS and CDR2 YFSETQ. Between the trimmed V and J ends, which lost 0 bases and 7 bases, there was a span of 10 bases. The CDR3 is CASSLVPGAGYTF. The CDR3 bases are TGCGCCAGCAGCTTGGTGCCAGGGGCTGGCTACACCTTC.